A selection of T cell receptor beta chains follows, all from one sample in a study of blood T cells in healthy people across ages. Each CDR3 protein gets one entry after TCRdb re-called the 5' RACE reads with MiXCR. The table lists approximately 730,000 distinct CDR3 sequences, 53% of them singletons. The sequencing input was blood. All receptors derive from a man older than 75 in good health. Both conserved end residues are part of each CDR3. D genes are given only for firm matches. Clone size is shown for a subset of rows, as once, few, many or a class of expanded clone.

.,TRBV28,.,15,TRBJ2-3,TGTGCCAGCAGTTTATACATAACTAGCACAGATACGCAGTATTTT,CASSLYITSTDTQYF
.,TRBV3-1,.,14,TRBJ2-1,TGTGCCAGCAGCCCTAGCGCCGTCTACAATGAGCAGTTCTTC,CASSPSAVYNEQFF
TRBD2,TRBV5-1,.,15,TRBJ2-2,TGCGCCAGCAGATGGACTAGCGGGAACACCGGGGAGCTGTTTTTT,CASRWTSGNTGELFF
TRBD2,TRBV20-1,many,17,TRBJ2-5,TGCAGTGCAGCGGGGACTAGCGGGAGTCTGAGCCAAGAGACCCAGTACTTC,CSAAGTSGSLSQETQYF
TRBD2,TRBV3-1,.,14,TRBJ2-7,TGTGCCAGCACAAAGAGCGGGAACTCCTACGAGCAGTACTTC,CASTKSGNSYEQYF
.,TRBV12-3/TRBV12-4,.,15,TRBJ2-7,TGTGCCAGCAGTTTTGGACGCCGGGTATCCTACGAGCAGTACTTC,CASSFGRRVSYEQYF
TRBD2,TRBV7-3,few,15,TRBJ2-3,TGTGCCAGCAGCTTGAGCGGGAGCGGGACAGATACGCAGTATTTT,CASSLSGSGTDTQYF
.,TRBV3-1,few,12,TRBJ2-4,TGTGCCAGCAGCCGGCCTAATGGGGAGCAGTACTTC,CASSRPNGEQYF
TRBD2,TRBV2,.,14,TRBJ2-1,TGTGCCAGCAGTGAGACTAGCGGTAGGAATGAGCAGTTCTTC,CASSETSGRNEQFF
.,TRBV15,.,14,TRBJ2-4,TGTGCCACCACCCAGTCCCTAGCCAAAAACATTCAGTACTTC,CATTQSLAKNIQYF
TRBD2,TRBV4-2,.,16,TRBJ2-3,TGTGCCAGCAGCCAACCGACTAGCGGTATCACAGATACGCAGTATTTT,CASSQPTSGITDTQYF
TRBD2,TRBV29-1,.,13,TRBJ2-1,TGCAGCGTTGTTGCGGGAGGGCCGAGTGAGCAGTTCTTC,CSVVAGGPSEQFF
TRBD2,TRBV7-2,.,18,TRBJ2-1,TGTGCCAGCAGCTTAGCGGGACTAGCGGGCCGTACGTACAATGAGCAGTTCTTC,CASSLAGLAGRTYNEQFF
TRBD1,TRBV28,.,14,TRBJ1-1,TGTGCCGGCAAAACTCCGGGACAGGTTACTGAAGCTTTCTTT,CAGKTPGQVTEAFF
.,TRBV3-1,.,15,TRBJ2-3,TGTGCCAGCAGCCGAACGGGCCTTAGCACAGATACGCAGTATTTT,CASSRTGLSTDTQYF
.,TRBV3-1,few,17,TRBJ2-5,TGTGCCAGCAGCCGGTTGGGATTCGGGACACTACAAGAGACCCAGTACTTC,CASSRLGFGTLQETQYF
TRBD1,TRBV5-1,many,16,TRBJ2-3,TGCGCCAGCAGCTTGTGGACAGGAGGCACACAGGGTTCGCAGTATTTT,CASSLWTGGTQGSQYF
TRBD1,TRBV12-3/TRBV12-4,.,14,TRBJ2-4,TGTGCCAGCAGCCTGACAGGGTTTCCTTCGGATCGGTACTTC,CASSLTGFPSDRYF
TRBD2,TRBV29-1,.,15,TRBJ2-6,TGCAGCGCAAGAGCGGGGGGCTCTGGGGCCAACGTCCTGACTTTC,CSARAGGSGANVLTF
.,TRBV2,few,16,TRBJ1-2,TGTGCCAGCAGTGAAACCCCCACAGGGCGATACGATGGCTACACCTTC,CASSETPTGRYDGYTF
.,TRBV4-1,.,15,TRBJ2-3,TGCGCCAGCAGCCAAGATGGCGGAGGGCGGAGATACGCGTATTTT,CASSQDGGGRRYAYF
.,TRBV30,.,13,TRBJ2-3,TGTGCCTGGTCTATGGGGGGGGACAGATACGCGTATTTT,CAWSMGGDRYAYF
TRBD2,TRBV29-1,.,13,TRBJ2-1,TGCAGCGTTGAACGGCTAGCGGGAGACGAGCAGTTCTTC,CSVERLAGDEQFF
.,TRBV9,many,15,TRBJ2-7,TGTGCCAGCAGCGTAGGGAACACAGTAAACTACGAGCAGTACTTC,CASSVGNTVNYEQYF
.,TRBV3-1,.,15,TRBJ2-5,TGTGCCAGCAGCCAAGCAGGGCGGCCACTCCAGGAGCAGTACTTC,CASSQAGRPLQEQYF
TRBD1,TRBV29-1,.,12,TRBJ2-1,TGCAGCGTTGGGGACAGGTACAATGAGCAGTTCTTC,CSVGDRYNEQFF
TRBD2,TRBV18,.,13,TRBJ2-1,TGTGCCAGCTCACGGGGGGGAGCGGAGCAAGGGTTCTTC,CASSRGGAEQGFF
TRBD1,TRBV29-1,.,13,TRBJ2-1,TGCAGCGTTGATTCAGGGGGCTGGCATAAGCAGTTCTTC,CSVDSGGWHKQFF
.,TRBV20-1,.,14,TRBJ2-7,TGCAGTGCTTCGCCCGGGACGGGACCCTACGAGCAGTACTTC,CSASPGTGPYEQYF
.,TRBV12-3/TRBV12-4,.,16,TRBJ2-5,TGTGCCAGCAGCTCCCGGGACGGGGGCTACCAAGAGACCCAGTACTTC,CASSSRDGGYQETQYF
.,TRBV20-1,.,15,TRBJ2-5,TGCAGTGCTAGGGATTGGACAGTTAACCAAGAGACCCAGTACTTC,CSARDWTVNQETQYF
TRBD1,TRBV10-3,few,13,TRBJ2-7,TGTGCCATCAGGGACAGGGCGGCCTACGAGCAGTACTTC,CAIRDRAAYEQYF
TRBD2,TRBV29-1,once,14,TRBJ2-3,TGCAGCGTTTCAGCCGGGGGGACCACAGATACGCAGTATTTT,CSVSAGGTTDTQYF
TRBD1,TRBV20-1,few,15,TRBJ1-5,TGCAGTGCTGGAGCGTTCCGACAGGGGAATCAGCCCCAGCATTTT,CSAGAFRQGNQPQHF
TRBD2,TRBV20-1,.,19,TRBJ2-3,TGCAGTGCTAGAGATCCCTTTTCTAGCGGGAGGGTACGCACAGATACGCAGTATTTT,CSARDPFSSGRVRTDTQYF
TRBD2,TRBV7-2,.,16,TRBJ2-1,TGTGCCAGCAGCTTAGTTGGGGCTAGCGGCTACAATGAGCAGTTCTTC,CASSLVGASGYNEQFF